Presented here are 15 T cell receptor beta chains from one specimen sequenced in a study of OX40 agonist ivuxolimab in advanced cancers. Sequenced by immunoSEQ multiplex PCR; TCRdb stores in-frame clones only, minus some. Of more than 60,000 clones in the sample, about 88% are singletons; the top ten hold 0.8% to 1%. Source: CD4+ or CD8+ T cells sorted from blood, taken in a trial of the OX40 agonist ivuxolimab. These receptors were collected from an adult with an advanced solid tumor such as melanoma, head and neck, liver or kidney cancer.

The chain joins TRBV7-2 to TRBJ2-3; tentatively, D is TRBD2 (6 bases). The CDR3 runs to 13 residues. Germline V gene data show CDR1 as SGHTA and CDR2 as FQGNSA. V was pared by 5 bases and J by 0 bases, with 6 bases between. The CDR3 DNA reads TGTGCCAGCAGCGGGACTAGCACAGATACGCAGTATTTT. Translated, it gives CASSGTSTDTQYF.

CDR3 in amino acids: CASSEPGGVGEKLFF. DNA of the CDR3: TGTGCCAGCAGTGAACCAGGGGGGGTTGGGGAAAAACTGTTTTTT. The chain uses TRBV25-1 and TRBJ1-4; TRBD1 agrees at 7 bases. Trimming removed 2 bases from V and 8 bases from J; junction bases left unmatched: 8. This CDR3 region has 15 residues. Germline CDR1 and CDR2: MGHDK and SYGVNS.

The chain has TRBV7-3 and TRBJ2-5; TRBD1 might be the D (6 bases). V was cut by 2 bases and J by 3 bases, with 7 bases left in between. The length of the CDR3 is 13 residues. The V gene's germline CDR1 is SGHTA and CDR2 FQGTGA. The CDR3 spells CASSLGQKETQYF. CDR3 sequence (DNA): TGTGCCAGCAGCTTAGGACAGAAAGAGACCCAGTACTTC.

This clone was detected only a few times. The J gene is TRBJ1-3, the V gene TRBV19; TRBD1 might be the D (5 bases). The V end was cut by 7 bases, the J end by 2 bases, with 12 bases between. Germline CDR1 LNHDA, CDR2 SQIVND (reference sequence). The CDR3 totals 14 residues. The CDR3 nucleotides read TGTGCCAGTAACATGCAGGGTCCTGGAAACACCATATATTTT. As protein: CASNMQGPGNTIYF.

The rearrangement joins TRBV6-1 to TRBJ1-5; maybe TRBD1 (6 bases). Germline values: CDR1 MNHNS, CDR2 SASEGT. V gave up 7 bases and J gave up 6 bases, with 19 bases separating them. This CDR3 is 15 amino acids long. The CDR3 nucleotides read TGTGCCAGCACCGCCTTAAGGGGGGGTAGTCAGCCCCAGCATTTT. Its protein is CASTALRGGSQPQHF.

The chain links TRBV10-3 to TRBJ2-7; no definite D call. Trimming took 0 bases from V and 0 from J, leaving 3 bases between them. Per the germline V gene, CDR1 is ENHRY and CDR2 is SYGVKD. The CDR3 length is 13 residues. In nucleotides, the CDR3 is TGTGCCATCAGTGAGTCCAACTCCTACGAGCAGTACTTC. This translates into CAISESNSYEQYF.

This sequence joins TRBV2 and TRBJ2-1; D possibly matches TRBD1 or TRBD2 (5 bases each). Germline CDR1 reads SNHLY; CDR2 reads FYNNEI. The CDR3 runs 14 residues. The V end lost 5 bases, the J end lost 8 bases, and 16 bases lay between the germline ends. Here the CDR3 reads CASSKIGAPDEQFF. The CDR3 DNA reads as TGTGCCAGCAGTAAAATCGGGGCTCCCGATGAGCAGTTCTTC.

The chain joins TRBV9 to TRBJ2-3; 8 bases fit TRBD1. The CDR3 loop spans 16 amino acids. With V trimmed by 4 bases and J by 5 bases, 12 bases remained unmatched. CDR1 is SGDLS and CDR2 is YYNGEE in the germline V gene. CDR3 loop: CASSLGEDRVLDTQYF. In nucleotides, the CDR3 is TGTGCCAGCAGCTTGGGGGAGGACAGGGTCCTAGATACGCAGTATTTT.

In this sample, this clone turned up a few times. V gene TRBV5-1 combines with J gene TRBJ2-7; possibly TRBD2 for D (6 bases). CDR3 size: 14 residues. The ends were cut back, 2 bases at V and 3 bases at J, with 12 bases in the middle. The V gene's germline CDR1 is SGHRS and CDR2 YFSETQ. The CDR3 nucleotides read TGCGCCAGCAGCTTAGGGTTCGGGGGCTACGAGCAGTACTTC. Protein: CASSLGFGGYEQYF.

The rearrangement uses TRBV7-3 and TRBJ1-1; D is possibly TRBD1 (6 bases). The V gene's germline CDR1 is SGHTA and CDR2 FQGTGA. Trimming stripped 5 bases from V and 0 bases from J, with 10 bases between. This CDR3 comprises 14 residues. The DNA of the CDR3 is TGTGCCAGCAGCCCGGGACAACTGAACACTGAAGCTTTCTTT. Translation gives CASSPGQLNTEAFF.

The V gene is TRBV6-5, the J gene TRBJ2-3; D is undetermined. Germline CDR1 is MNHEY and CDR2 is SVGAGI. The germline V and J ends were trimmed by 0 bases and 1 base, with 8 bases remaining between them. CDR3 length: 15 residues. This CDR3 reads CASSYSGLGTDTQYF. The CDR3, as DNA: TGTGCCAGCAGTTACTCGGGGTTGGGCACAGATACGCAGTATTTT.

The rearrangement links TRBV7-2 to TRBJ1-4, with D perhaps matching TRBD1 (6 bases). The ends were cut back, 0 bases at V and 7 bases at J, with 15 bases in the middle. The CDR3 runs 16 residues. CDR1 SGHTA and CDR2 FQGNSA come from the germline V gene. CDR3 DNA sequence: TGTGCCAGCAGCTTAGCAGGCGGCAGAGGGGGTGAAAAACTGTTTTTT. Protein sequence: CASSLAGGRGGEKLFF.

The chain links TRBV5-4 to TRBJ2-5; TRBD2 aligns across 9 bases. This CDR3 has 16 residues. With 0 bases clipped from V and 8 bases from J, the junction kept 11 bases outside the gene matches. Germline V CDR1 and CDR2: SGHNT, YYREEE (reference sequence). This CDR3 reads CASSLVGGGAGKTQYF. CDR3 bases: TGTGCCAGCAGCTTGGTCGGCGGGGGGGCCGGGAAAACCCAGTACTTC.

The rearrangement uses TRBV18 and TRBJ1-2; no clear D. CDR3 length equals 15 residues. CDR1 is KGHSH and CDR2 is LQKENI in the germline V gene. The V end lost 2 bases, the J end lost 2 bases, and 12 bases lay between the germline ends. The CDR3 DNA reads as TGTGCCAGCTCACCAGGTTTCAAGGAAAACTATGGCTACACCTTC. Protein sequence: CASSPGFKENYGYTF.

The chain couples TRBV18 to TRBJ1-3; 8 nucleotides agree with TRBD1. The CDR3 sequence is 15 residues long. V lost 6 bases to trimming and J lost 0 bases; unmatched junction nucleotides: 4. Germline CDR1 is KGHSH and CDR2 is LQKENI. The CDR3 protein is CASSPGQDSGNTIYF. The CDR3 DNA follows: TGTGCCAGCTCCCCGGGACAGGACTCTGGAAACACCATATATTTT.